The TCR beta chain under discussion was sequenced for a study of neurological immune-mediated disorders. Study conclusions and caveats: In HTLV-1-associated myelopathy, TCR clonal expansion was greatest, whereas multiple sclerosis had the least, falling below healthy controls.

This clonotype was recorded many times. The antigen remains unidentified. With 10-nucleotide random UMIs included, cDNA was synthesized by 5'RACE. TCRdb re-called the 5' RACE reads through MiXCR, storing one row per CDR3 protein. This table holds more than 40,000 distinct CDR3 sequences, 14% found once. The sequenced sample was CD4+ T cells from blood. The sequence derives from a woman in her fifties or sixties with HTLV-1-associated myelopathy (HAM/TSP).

CDR3 DNA: TGTGCCAGCAGGCCATTGGGGAGGGGCACTGAAGCTTTCTTT. This translates into CASRPLGRGTEAFF. The chain has TRBV3-1 and TRBJ1-1; the D gene is possibly TRBD1 (5 bases). Germline V lookup: CDR1 LGHDT, CDR2 YNNKEL (reference sequence). The CDR3 totals 14 residues. V lost 6 bases, J lost 4 bases, and 15 bases lay in between.